This T cell receptor (beta chain) was captured in a study of T cell responses to AZD1222 COVID-19 vaccine. The study, taken as a whole, reports: Two AZD1222 doses significantly raised spike-specific TCR breadth and depth over controls. Spike as a whole was targeted by vaccine-associated CD4 TCRs, dominant at 160-218 and 743-854. Unmutated regions of variants are reportedly targeted by nearly half of spike-specific TCRs.

Repertoires were generated with immunoSEQ multiplex PCR, while TCRdb's copy carries only in-frame clones and drops some. Of about 150,000 clones in the sample, roughly nine tenths were seen once. The germline gives CDR1 SGHDT, CDR2 YYEEEE. Trimming at V came to 2 bases and at J to 4 bases, leaving 14 bases not matched to a gene. CDR3 size: 18 residues. As for this clone: Its antigen is as yet unknown.

V is TRBV5-6 and J is TRBJ2-5; 10 nucleotides align to TRBD1. The TCR was taken from an adult who had recovered from COVID-19. Source: peripheral blood, taken after recovery from COVID-19. CDR3 protein: CASSLRYSPRDRGETQYF. The CDR3 DNA is TGTGCCAGCAGCTTAAGATACTCCCCCCGGGACAGGGGAGAGACCCAGTACTTC.